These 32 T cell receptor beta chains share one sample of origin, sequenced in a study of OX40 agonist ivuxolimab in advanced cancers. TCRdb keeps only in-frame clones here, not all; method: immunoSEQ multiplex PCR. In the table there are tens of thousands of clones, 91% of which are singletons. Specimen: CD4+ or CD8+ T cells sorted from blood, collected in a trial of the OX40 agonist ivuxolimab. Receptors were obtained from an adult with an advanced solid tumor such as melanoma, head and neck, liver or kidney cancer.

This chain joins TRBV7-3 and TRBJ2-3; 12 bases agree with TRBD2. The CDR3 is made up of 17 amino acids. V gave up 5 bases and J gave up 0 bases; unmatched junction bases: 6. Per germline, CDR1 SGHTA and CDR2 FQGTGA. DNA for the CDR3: TGTGCCAGCAGCGCAACCGGGACTAGCGGGAGCACAGATACGCAGTATTTT. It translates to CASSATGTSGSTDTQYF.

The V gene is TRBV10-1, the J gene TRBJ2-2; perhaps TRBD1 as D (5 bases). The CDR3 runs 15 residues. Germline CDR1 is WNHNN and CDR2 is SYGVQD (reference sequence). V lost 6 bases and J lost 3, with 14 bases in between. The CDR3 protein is CASSAQQGDTGELFF. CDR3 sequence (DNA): TGCGCCAGCAGCGCCCAACAAGGGGACACCGGGGAGCTGTTTTTT.

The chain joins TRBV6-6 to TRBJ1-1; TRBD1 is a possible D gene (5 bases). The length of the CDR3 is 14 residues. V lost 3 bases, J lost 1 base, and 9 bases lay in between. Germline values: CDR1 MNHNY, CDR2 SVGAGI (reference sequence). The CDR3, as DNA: TGTGCCAGCAGTTATCCGGGGGGGAACACTGAAGCTTTCTTT. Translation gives CASSYPGGNTEAFF.

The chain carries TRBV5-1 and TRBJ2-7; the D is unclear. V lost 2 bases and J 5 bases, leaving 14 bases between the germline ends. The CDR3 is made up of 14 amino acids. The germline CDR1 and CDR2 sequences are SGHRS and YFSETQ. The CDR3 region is CASSFYGFKDEQYF. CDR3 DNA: TGCGCCAGCAGCTTCTACGGGTTTAAGGACGAGCAGTACTTC.

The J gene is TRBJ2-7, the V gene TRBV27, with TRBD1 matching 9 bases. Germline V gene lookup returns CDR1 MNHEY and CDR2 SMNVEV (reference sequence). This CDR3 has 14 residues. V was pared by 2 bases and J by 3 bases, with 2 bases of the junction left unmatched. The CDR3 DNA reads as TGTGCCAGCAGTTTAGGGGACAGGGTCTACGAGCAGTACTTC. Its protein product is CASSLGDRVYEQYF.

CDR3 amino acids: CASSEAQDTEAFF. The CDR3 DNA is TGTGCCAGCAGTGAAGCTCAAGACACTGAAGCTTTCTTT. The V call is TRBV2, the J call TRBJ1-1; D gene ambiguous. Trimming took 0 bases from V and 3 from J, leaving 5 bases between them. Germline CDR1 SNHLY, CDR2 FYNNEI. The CDR3 spans 13 residues.

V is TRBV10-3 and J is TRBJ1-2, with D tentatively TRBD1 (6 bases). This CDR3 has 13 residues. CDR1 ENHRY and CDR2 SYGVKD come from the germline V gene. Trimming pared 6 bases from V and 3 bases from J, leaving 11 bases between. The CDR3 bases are TGTGCCATCAGCGGGGGGGCCGACTATGGCTACACCTTC. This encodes CAISGGADYGYTF.

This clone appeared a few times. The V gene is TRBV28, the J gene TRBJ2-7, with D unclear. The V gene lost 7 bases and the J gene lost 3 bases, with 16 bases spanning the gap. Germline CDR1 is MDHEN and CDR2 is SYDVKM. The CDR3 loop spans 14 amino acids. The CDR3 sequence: CASNSGLWGYEQYF. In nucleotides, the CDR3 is TGTGCCAGCAACTCAGGCCTATGGGGCTACGAGCAGTACTTC.

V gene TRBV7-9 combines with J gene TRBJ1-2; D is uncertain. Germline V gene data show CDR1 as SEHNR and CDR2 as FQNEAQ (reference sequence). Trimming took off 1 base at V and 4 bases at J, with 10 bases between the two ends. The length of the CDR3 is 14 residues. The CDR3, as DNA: TGTGCCAGCAGCTTAGGAGACCCAGTCTATGGCTACACCTTC. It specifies CASSLGDPVYGYTF.

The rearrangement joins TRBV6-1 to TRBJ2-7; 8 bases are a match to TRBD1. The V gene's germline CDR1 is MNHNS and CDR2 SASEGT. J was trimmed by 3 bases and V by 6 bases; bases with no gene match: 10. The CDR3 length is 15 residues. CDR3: CASRKTRDRSYEQYF. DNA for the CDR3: TGTGCCAGCAGGAAGACCAGGGACAGGAGCTACGAGCAGTACTTC.

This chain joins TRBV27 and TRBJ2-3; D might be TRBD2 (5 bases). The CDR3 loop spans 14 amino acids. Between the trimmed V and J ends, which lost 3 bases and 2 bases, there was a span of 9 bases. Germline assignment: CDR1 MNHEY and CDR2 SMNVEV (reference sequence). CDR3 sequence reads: CASSLERTTDTQYF. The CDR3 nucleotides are TGTGCCAGCAGTTTGGAGCGGACCACAGATACGCAGTATTTT.

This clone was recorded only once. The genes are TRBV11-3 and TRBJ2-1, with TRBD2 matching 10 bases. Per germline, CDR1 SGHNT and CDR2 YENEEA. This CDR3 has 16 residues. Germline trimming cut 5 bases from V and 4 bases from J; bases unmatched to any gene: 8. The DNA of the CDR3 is TGTGCCAGCAGCCGAAGAACAGCGGGAGGGTACAATGAGCAGTTCTTC. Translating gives CASSRRTAGGYNEQFF. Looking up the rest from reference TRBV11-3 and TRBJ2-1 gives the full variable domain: EAGVVQSPRYKIIEKKQPVAFWCNPISGHNTLYWYLQNLGQGPELLIRYENEEAVDDSQLPKDRFSAERLKGVDSTLKIQPAELGDSAVYLCASSRRTAGGYNEQFFGPGTRLTVL.

In nucleotides, the CDR3 is TGCGCCAGCAGCGTGAGGACTAGCGGAGCCCCTGAGCAGTTCTTC. Protein product: CASSVRTSGAPEQFF. The chain carries TRBV5-1 and TRBJ2-1; 10 positions match TRBD2. V lost 4 bases and J lost 9; bases outside the gene matches: 10. Germline assignment: CDR1 SGHRS and CDR2 YFSETQ. This CDR3 has 15 amino acids. Using reference TRBV5-1 and TRBJ2-1 for the parts outside the CDR3, the full variable domain is KAGVTQTPRYLIKTRGQQVTLSCSPISGHRSVSWYQQTPGQGLQFLFEYFSETQRNKGNFPGRFSGRQFSNSRSEMNVSTLELGDSALYLCASSVRTSGAPEQFFGPGTRLTVL.

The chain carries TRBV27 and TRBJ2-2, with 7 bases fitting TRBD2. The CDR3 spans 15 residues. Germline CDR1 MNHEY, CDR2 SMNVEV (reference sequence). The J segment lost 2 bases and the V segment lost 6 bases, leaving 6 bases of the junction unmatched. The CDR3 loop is CASRWGGGNTGELFF. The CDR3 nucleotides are TGTGCCAGCAGATGGGGGGGAGGTAACACCGGGGAGCTGTTTTTT.

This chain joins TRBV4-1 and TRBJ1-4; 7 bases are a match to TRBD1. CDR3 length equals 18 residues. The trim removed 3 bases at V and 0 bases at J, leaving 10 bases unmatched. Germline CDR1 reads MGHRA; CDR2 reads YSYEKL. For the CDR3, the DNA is TGCGCCAGCAGCCATATAGGGCGGGACAGATCAACTAATGAAAAACTGTTTTTT. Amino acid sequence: CASSHIGRDRSTNEKLFF.

The CDR3 loop reads CASSVATWEQTGNTIYF. The DNA for the CDR3 is TGTGCCAGCAGCGTAGCTACTTGGGAGCAAACTGGAAACACCATATATTTT. The chain links TRBV9 to TRBJ1-3; no clear D gene. V lost 0 bases, J lost 2 bases, and 15 bases lay in between. Germline CDR1 SGDLS, CDR2 YYNGEE. The CDR3 has 17 residues.

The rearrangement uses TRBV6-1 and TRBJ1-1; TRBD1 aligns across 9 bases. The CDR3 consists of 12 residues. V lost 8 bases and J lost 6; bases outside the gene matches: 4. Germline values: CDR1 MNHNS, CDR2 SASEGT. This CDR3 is CASFRTGAEAFF. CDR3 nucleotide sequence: TGTGCCAGCTTTCGGACAGGGGCTGAAGCTTTCTTT.

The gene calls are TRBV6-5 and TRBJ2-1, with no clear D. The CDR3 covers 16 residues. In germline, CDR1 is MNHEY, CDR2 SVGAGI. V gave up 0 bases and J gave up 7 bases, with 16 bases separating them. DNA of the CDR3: TGTGCCAGCAGTTACTCGAATCCAGCTCCCGGGAATGAGCAGTTCTTC. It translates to CASSYSNPAPGNEQFF.

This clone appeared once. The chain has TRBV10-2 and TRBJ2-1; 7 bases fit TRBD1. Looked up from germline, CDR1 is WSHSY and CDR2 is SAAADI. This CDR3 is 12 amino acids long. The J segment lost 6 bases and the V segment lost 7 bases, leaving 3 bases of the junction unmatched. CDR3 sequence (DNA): TGCGCCAGCACCACAGGGGCCAATGAGCAGTTCTTC. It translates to CASTTGANEQFF.

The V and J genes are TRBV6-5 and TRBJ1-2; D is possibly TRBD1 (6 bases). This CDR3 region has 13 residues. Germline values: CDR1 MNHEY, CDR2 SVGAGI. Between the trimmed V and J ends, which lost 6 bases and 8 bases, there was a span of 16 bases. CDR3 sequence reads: CASSRPDSLGYTF. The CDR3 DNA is TGTGCCAGCAGCCGCCCGGACAGTCTGGGCTACACCTTC.

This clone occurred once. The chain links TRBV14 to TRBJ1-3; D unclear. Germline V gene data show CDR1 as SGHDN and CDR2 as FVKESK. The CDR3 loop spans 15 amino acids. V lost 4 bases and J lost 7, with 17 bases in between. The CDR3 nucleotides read TGTGCCAGCAGCCCCCGGACCGTCCTTTGGAACACCATATATTTT. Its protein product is CASSPRTVLWNTIYF. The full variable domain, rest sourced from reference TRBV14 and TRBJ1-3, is EAGVTQFPSHSVIEKGQTVTLRCDPISGHDNLYWYRRVMGKEIKFLLHFVKESKQDESGMPNNRFLAERTGGTYSTLKVQPAELEDSGVYFCASSPRTVLWNTIYFGEGSWLTVV.

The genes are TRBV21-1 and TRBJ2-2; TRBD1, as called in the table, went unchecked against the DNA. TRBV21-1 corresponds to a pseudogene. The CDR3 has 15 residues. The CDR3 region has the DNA TGTGCCAGCAGCAGAGGGACAGGGGACACCGGGGAGCTGTTTTTT. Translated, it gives CASSRGTGDTGELFF.

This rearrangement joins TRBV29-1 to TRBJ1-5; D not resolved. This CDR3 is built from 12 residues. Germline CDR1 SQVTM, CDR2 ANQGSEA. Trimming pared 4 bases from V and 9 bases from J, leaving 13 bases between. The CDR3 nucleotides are TGCAGCGTTGGCTCTGGTAATGGGCCCCAGCATTTT. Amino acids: CSVGSGNGPQHF.

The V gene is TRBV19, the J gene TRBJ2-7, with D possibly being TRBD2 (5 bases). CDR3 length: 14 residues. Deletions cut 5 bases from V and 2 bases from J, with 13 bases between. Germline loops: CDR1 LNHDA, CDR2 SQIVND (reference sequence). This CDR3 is CASSLQDGTYEQYF. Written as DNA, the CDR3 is TGTGCCAGTAGTCTCCAGGACGGGACCTACGAGCAGTACTTC. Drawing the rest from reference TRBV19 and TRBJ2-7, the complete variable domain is DGGITQSPKYLFRKEGQNVTLSCEQNLNHDAMYWYRQDPGQGLRLIYYSQIVNDFQKGDIAEGYSVSREKKESFPLTVTSAQKNPTAFYLCASSLQDGTYEQYFGPGTRLTVT.

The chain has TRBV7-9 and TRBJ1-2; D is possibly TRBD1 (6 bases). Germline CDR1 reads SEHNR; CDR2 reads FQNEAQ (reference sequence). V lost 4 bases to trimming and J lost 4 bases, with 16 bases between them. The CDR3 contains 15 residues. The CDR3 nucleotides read TGTGCCAGCAGCTCGAGTGGACAGCTACTCTATGGCTACACCTTC. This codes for CASSSSGQLLYGYTF. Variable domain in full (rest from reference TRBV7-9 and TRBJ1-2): DTGVSQNPRHKITKRGQNVTFRCDPISEHNRLYWYRQTLGQGPEFLTYFQNEAQLEKSRLLSDRFSAERPKGSFSTLEIQRTEQGDSAMYLCASSSSGQLLYGYTFGSGTRLTVV.

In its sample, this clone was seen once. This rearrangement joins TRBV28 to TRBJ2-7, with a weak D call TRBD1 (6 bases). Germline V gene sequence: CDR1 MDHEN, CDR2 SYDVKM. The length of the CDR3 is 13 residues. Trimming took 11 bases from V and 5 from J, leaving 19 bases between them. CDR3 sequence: CAPRGVLRHEQYF. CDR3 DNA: TGTGCCCCCAGGGGTGTCCTCAGACACGAGCAGTACTTC.

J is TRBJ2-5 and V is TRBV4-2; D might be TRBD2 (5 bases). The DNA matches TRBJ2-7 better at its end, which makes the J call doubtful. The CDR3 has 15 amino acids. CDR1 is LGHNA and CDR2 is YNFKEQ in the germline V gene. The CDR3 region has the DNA TGTGCCAGCAGCCAAGGCGAAGGGAGCTCCTACGAGCAGTACTTC. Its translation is CASSQGEGSSYEQYF.

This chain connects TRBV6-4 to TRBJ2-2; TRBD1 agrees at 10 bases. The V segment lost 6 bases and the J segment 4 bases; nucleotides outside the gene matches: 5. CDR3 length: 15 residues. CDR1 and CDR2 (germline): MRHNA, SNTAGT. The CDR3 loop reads CASRATGGVTGELFF. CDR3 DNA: TGTGCCAGCAGGGCGACAGGGGGCGTCACCGGGGAGCTGTTTTTT.

Here the CDR3 reads CASTNSGGRSYNEQFF. The CDR3 nucleotides are TGTGCCAGTACCAATAGCGGGGGCCGATCCTACAATGAGCAGTTCTTC. V gene TRBV19 combines with J gene TRBJ2-1, with 9 bases matching TRBD2. Germline V gene lookup returns CDR1 LNHDA and CDR2 SQIVND (reference sequence). CDR3 length equals 16 residues. The V segment lost 7 bases and the J segment 1 base; nucleotides outside the gene matches: 8.

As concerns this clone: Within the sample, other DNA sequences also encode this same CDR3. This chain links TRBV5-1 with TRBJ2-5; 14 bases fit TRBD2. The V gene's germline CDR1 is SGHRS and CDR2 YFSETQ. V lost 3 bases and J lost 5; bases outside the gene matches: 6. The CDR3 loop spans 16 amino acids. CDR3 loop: CASSSGLAGGGETQYF. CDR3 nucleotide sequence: TGCGCCAGCAGCTCCGGACTAGCGGGAGGAGGCGAGACCCAGTACTTC.

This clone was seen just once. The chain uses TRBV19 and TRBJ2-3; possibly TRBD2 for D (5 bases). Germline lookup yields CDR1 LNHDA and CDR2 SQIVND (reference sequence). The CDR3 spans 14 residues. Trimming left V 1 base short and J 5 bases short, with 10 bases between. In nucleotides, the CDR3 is TGTGCCAGTAGTATAGCTGGAGGAGGAGATACGCAGTATTTT. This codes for CASSIAGGGDTQYF.

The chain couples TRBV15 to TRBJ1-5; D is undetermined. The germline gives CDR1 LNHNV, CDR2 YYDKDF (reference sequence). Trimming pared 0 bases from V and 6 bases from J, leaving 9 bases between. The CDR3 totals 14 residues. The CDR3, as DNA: TGTGCCACCAGCAGAGATGGGGTGGCTCAGCCCCAGCATTTT. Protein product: CATSRDGVAQPQHF.